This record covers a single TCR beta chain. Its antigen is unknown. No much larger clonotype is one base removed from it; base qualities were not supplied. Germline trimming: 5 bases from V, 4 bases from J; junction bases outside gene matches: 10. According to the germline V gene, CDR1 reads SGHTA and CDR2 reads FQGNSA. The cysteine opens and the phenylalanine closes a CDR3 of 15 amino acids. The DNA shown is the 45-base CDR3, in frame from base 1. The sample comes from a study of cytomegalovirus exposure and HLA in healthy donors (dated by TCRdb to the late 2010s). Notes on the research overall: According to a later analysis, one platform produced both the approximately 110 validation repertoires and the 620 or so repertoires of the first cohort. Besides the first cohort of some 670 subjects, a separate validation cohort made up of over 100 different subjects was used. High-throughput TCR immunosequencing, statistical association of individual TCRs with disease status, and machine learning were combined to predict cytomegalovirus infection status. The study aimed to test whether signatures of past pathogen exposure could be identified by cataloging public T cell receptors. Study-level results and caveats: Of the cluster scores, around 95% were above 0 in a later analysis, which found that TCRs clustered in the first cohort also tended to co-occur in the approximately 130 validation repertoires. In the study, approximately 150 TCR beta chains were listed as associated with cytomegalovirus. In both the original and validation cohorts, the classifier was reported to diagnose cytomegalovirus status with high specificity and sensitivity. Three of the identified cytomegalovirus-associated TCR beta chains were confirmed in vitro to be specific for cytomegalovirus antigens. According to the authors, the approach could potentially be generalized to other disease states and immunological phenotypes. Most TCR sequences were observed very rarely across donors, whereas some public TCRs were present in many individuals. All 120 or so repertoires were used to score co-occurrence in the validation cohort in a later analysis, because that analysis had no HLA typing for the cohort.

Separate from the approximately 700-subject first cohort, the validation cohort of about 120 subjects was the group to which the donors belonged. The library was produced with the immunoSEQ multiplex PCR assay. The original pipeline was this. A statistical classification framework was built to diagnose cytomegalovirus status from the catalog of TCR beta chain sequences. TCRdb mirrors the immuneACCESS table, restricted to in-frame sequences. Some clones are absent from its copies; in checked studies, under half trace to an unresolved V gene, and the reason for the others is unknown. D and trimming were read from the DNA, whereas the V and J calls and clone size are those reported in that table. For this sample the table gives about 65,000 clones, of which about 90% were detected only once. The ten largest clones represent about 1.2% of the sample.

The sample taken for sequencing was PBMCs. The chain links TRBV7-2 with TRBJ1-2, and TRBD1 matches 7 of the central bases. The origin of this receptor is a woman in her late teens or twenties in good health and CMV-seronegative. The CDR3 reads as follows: CASSLTPGTAYGYTF. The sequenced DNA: TGTGCCAGCAGCCTTACCCCAGGGACAGCCTATGGCTACACCTTC.